The next 21 T cell receptor beta chains were all read from a single sample in a study of beta chain features in type 1 diabetes. Findings and limits, study-wide: Shorter TCRB CDR3s, moderately but significantly so, were found in Type 1 diabetes patients in all four CD4+ subsets.

Since all of the isolated RNA was reverse transcribed, expressed TCRB transcripts were what got sequenced. Method: immunoSEQ multiplex PCR; TCRdb's copy keeps in-frame clones and lacks some. The sample has some 240,000 clones; under 20% are singletons. These TCRs are of unknown antigen specificity. Material: naive CD4+ T cells from blood. The receptors come from a man aged 30 to 39 with type 1 diabetes.

This clone was seen once. CDR3 nucleotide sequence: TGTGCCAGCACCAACAGGGGGTATGGCACAGATACGCAGTATTTT. Translating it yields CASTNRGYGTDTQYF. This chain links TRBV27 with TRBJ2-3, with 8 bases matching TRBD1. There are 15 residues in the CDR3. Germline-derived CDR1 and CDR2 are MNHEY and SMNVEV (reference sequence). The trim removed 7 bases at V and 1 base at J, leaving 7 bases unmatched.

Only a few counts were recorded for this clone. The chain is built from TRBV4-2 and TRBJ2-1, with 8 bases matching TRBD2. J gave up 6 bases and V 6 bases, and 13 bases lay outside the gene matches. Germline loops: CDR1 LGHNA, CDR2 YNFKEQ. The CDR3 length is 16 residues. CDR3 protein: CASSREGAGESNEQFF. The DNA for the CDR3 is TGTGCCAGCAGTCGGGAAGGAGCGGGAGAATCCAATGAGCAGTTCTTC.

This CDR3 reads CASTNPGLGNEQFF. Written as DNA, the CDR3 is TGTGCCAGCACCAACCCGGGACTAGGAAATGAGCAGTTCTTC. The chain joins TRBV7-2 to TRBJ2-1; 8 positions match TRBD2. Unmatched junction bases numbered 9, after V lost 7 bases and J lost 7 bases. Germline CDR1 and CDR2: SGHTA and FQGNSA. The CDR3 sequence is 14 residues long.

This clone was seen just once. The gene calls are TRBV7-2 and TRBJ2-5; a possible D gene is TRBD2 (6 bases). Trimming took off 1 base at V and 7 bases at J, with 13 bases between the two ends. Per the germline V gene, CDR1 is SGHTA and CDR2 is FQGNSA. This CDR3 is built from 14 residues. The CDR3 sequence: CASSLVPEGGTQYF. The CDR3 coding sequence is TGTGCCAGCAGCTTAGTACCGGAGGGTGGGACCCAGTACTTC.

The chain employs TRBV4-3 and TRBJ1-2; D is undetermined. The CDR3 length is 16 residues. Trimming cost V 1 base and J 6 bases, with 18 bases left between them. Germline CDR1 reads LGHNA; CDR2 reads YSLEER. DNA for the CDR3: TGCGCCAGCAGCCAAGGTCCGTCAAGTCGGTCGGATGGCTACACCTTC. Protein: CASSQGPSSRSDGYTF.

J is TRBJ1-1 and V is TRBV7-8, with TRBD1 matching over 7 bases. V lost 5 bases to trimming and J lost 4 bases; unmatched junction nucleotides: 7. Germline-derived CDR1 and CDR2 are SGHVS and FQNEAQ. The CDR3 loop spans 14 amino acids. For the CDR3, the DNA is TGTGCCAGCAGCCTAAACAGGGGACTCACTGAAGCTTTCTTT. Its protein is CASSLNRGLTEAFF.

V is TRBV30 and J is TRBJ1-1; D is ambiguous. CDR3 length: 14 amino acids. Germline V gene sequence: CDR1 GTSNPN, CDR2 SVGIG (reference sequence). V was trimmed by 0 bases and J by 1 base, leaving 9 bases between them. The CDR3 sequence: CAWSVTVGNTEAFF. DNA for the CDR3: TGTGCCTGGAGTGTTACAGTGGGGAACACTGAAGCTTTCTTT.

CDR3 nucleotides: TGTGCCAGCAGCCAAGCGGGGCAGGGGTTTCACGAGCAGTACTTC. This sequence encodes CASSQAGQGFHEQYF. The genes are TRBV4-2 and TRBJ2-7; the D gene is possibly TRBD1 (6 bases). This CDR3 has 15 amino acids. Germline V gives CDR1 LGHNA, CDR2 YNFKEQ. Trimming stripped 1 base from V and 5 bases from J, with 15 bases between.

This clone was observed a handful of times. Different DNA sequences within this sample yield the same CDR3. The CDR3 loop is CASSEAGYEQYF. The CDR3 DNA is TGTGCCAGCAGTGAAGCAGGGTACGAGCAGTACTTC. This chain links TRBV2 with TRBJ2-7; D remains ambiguous. Germline assignment: CDR1 SNHLY and CDR2 FYNNEI. Trimming took 0 bases from V and 4 from J, leaving 4 bases between them. The CDR3 covers 12 residues.

The gene calls are TRBV11-2 and TRBJ2-1, with D possibly being TRBD2 (6 bases). V was pared by 4 bases and J by 9 bases, with 16 bases between. The CDR3 has 14 amino acids. The germline V gene encodes CDR1 SGHAT and CDR2 FQNNGV. The CDR3 loop is CASSSFTSSSEQFF. In nucleotides, the CDR3 is TGTGCCAGCAGCTCGTTCACTAGCAGTAGTGAGCAGTTCTTC.

This clone has just a few counts. V and J are TRBV30 and TRBJ2-2; 8 bases are shared with TRBD2. V shed 3 bases and J 0 bases; nucleotides not matched to a gene: 3. The CDR3 consists of 15 residues. Per the germline V gene, CDR1 is GTSNPN and CDR2 is SVGIG (reference sequence). The CDR3 DNA reads TGTGCCTGGAGCACACTAGCGGCGAACACCGGGGAGCTGTTTTTT. Protein sequence: CAWSTLAANTGELFF.

J is TRBJ2-3 and V is TRBV29-1; D assignment may be TRBD1 or TRBD2 (5 bases each). CDR3 size: 15 residues. V was shortened by 1 base and J by 2 bases, with 13 bases between the two germline ends. CDR1 and CDR2 (germline): SQVTM, ANQGSEA. The CDR3 spells CSVEGIGDVTDTQYF. The CDR3 DNA follows: TGCAGCGTTGAAGGAATCGGGGACGTCACAGATACGCAGTATTTT.

The chain recombines TRBV9 with TRBJ1-5; no clear D. The CDR3 has 15 residues. Trimming removed 3 bases from V and 0 bases from J, with 10 bases in between. CDR1 is SGDLS, CDR2 YYNGEE, per germline. The CDR3 sequence: CASSAVGNSNQPQHF. CDR3 coding DNA: TGTGCCAGCAGCGCGGTAGGCAATAGCAATCAGCCCCAGCATTTT.

This clone was observed a handful of times. DNA for the CDR3: TGTGCCTGGAGTAGGGGACCCCAAGAGACCCAGTACTTC. Translating gives CAWSRGPQETQYF. J is TRBJ2-5 and V is TRBV30, with D perhaps matching TRBD1 or TRBD2 (5 bases each). Trimming pared 2 bases from V and 1 base from J, leaving 8 bases between. CDR3 length: 13 residues. Germline CDR1 GTSNPN, CDR2 SVGIG (reference sequence).

This clone has more than one count but fewer than ten. Additional DNA sequences in this sample encode the identical CDR3. The chain is built from TRBV5-1 and TRBJ2-3; D unresolved. Looked up from germline, CDR1 is SGHRS and CDR2 is YFSETQ. This CDR3 spans 14 amino acids. V was pared by 4 bases and J by 0 bases, with 9 bases between. CDR3 in DNA: TGCGCCAGCAGCCTGACTGGAAGCACAGATACGCAGTATTTT. Translating gives CASSLTGSTDTQYF.

CDR3 sequence reads: CASSVGGQSTDTQYF. CDR3 bases: TGTGCCAGCAGCGTAGGGGGACAGAGCACAGATACGCAGTATTTT. The chain recombines TRBV9 with TRBJ2-3, with 7 bases lining up with TRBD1. J was trimmed by 0 bases and V by 0 bases; bases with no gene match: 1. The CDR3 sequence is 15 residues long. Germline V gives CDR1 SGDLS, CDR2 YYNGEE. Full variable domain (rest looked up from reference TRBV9 and TRBJ2-3): DSGVTQTPKHLITATGQRVTLRCSPRSGDLSVYWYQQSLDQGLQFLIQYYNGEERAKGNILERFSAQQFPDLHSELNLSSLELGDSALYFCASSVGGQSTDTQYFGPGTRLTVL.

This rearrangement joins TRBV6-6 to TRBJ2-2; TRBD1 might be the D (6 bases). Trimming took off 7 bases at V and 2 bases at J, with 14 bases between the two ends. The CDR3 length is 15 residues. The germline gives CDR1 MNHNY, CDR2 SVGAGI (reference sequence). The chain's CDR3 is CASIRDTPNTGELFF. Written as DNA, the CDR3 is TGTGCCAGCATCAGGGACACACCCAACACCGGGGAGCTGTTTTTT.

J is TRBJ1-2 and V is TRBV20-1; weak D call: TRBD1 (5 bases). Germline values: CDR1 DFQATT, CDR2 SNEGSKA (reference sequence). The CDR3 extends over 11 amino acids. V lost 6 bases and J lost 5, with 10 bases in between. The CDR3 nucleotides read TGCAGTGCGGGGGATACATATGGCTACACCTTC. Amino acid sequence: CSAGDTYGYTF.

The J gene is TRBJ1-2, the V gene TRBV2; the match to TRBD1 covers 7 bases. The CDR3 spans 15 residues. The germline V gene has CDR1 SNHLY and CDR2 FYNNEI. V trimming: 2 bases; J trimming: 4 bases; junction bases outside the gene matches: 7. CDR3 loop: CASSERRTGGYGYTF. CDR3 sequence (DNA): TGTGCCAGCAGTGAAAGGAGGACAGGCGGCTATGGCTACACCTTC. Using reference TRBV2 and TRBJ1-2 for the parts outside the CDR3, the full variable domain is EPEVTQTPSHQVTQMGQEVILRCVPISNHLYFYWYRQILGQKVEFLVSFYNNEISEKSEIFDDQFSVERPDGSNFTLKIRSTKLEDSAMYFCASSERRTGGYGYTFGSGTRLTVV.

The rearrangement links TRBV9 to TRBJ2-3, with unresolved D. Germline V gene data show CDR1 as SGDLS and CDR2 as YYNGEE. V gave up 4 bases and J gave up 11 bases, with 17 bases separating them. The CDR3 runs to 13 residues. The CDR3, as DNA: TGTGCCAGCAGCCCCGAACCCGAAGCCGTGCAGTATTTT. Translation: CASSPEPEAVQYF.

V and J are TRBV28 and TRBJ2-5, with D hard to call. This CDR3 is 11 amino acids long. Between the trimmed V and J ends, which lost 4 bases and 2 bases, there was a span of 2 bases. CDR1 is MDHEN, CDR2 SYDVKM, per germline. The CDR3 protein is CASSWQETQYF. The CDR3 bases are TGTGCCAGCAGTTGGCAAGAGACCCAGTACTTC.